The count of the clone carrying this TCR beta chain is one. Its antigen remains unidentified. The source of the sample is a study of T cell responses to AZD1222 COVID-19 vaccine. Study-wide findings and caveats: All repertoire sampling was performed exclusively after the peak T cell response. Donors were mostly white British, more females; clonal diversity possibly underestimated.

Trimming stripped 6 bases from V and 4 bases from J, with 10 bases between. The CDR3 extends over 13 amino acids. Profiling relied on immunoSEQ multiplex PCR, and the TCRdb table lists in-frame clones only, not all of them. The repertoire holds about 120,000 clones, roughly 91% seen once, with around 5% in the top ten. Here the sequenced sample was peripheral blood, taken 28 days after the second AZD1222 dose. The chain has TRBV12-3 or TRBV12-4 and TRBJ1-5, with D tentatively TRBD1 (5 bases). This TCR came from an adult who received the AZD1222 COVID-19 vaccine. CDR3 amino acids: CASRLGGNQPQHF. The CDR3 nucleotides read TGTGCCAGCAGGCTTGGGGGAAATCAGCCCCAGCATTTT.